The present TCR beta chain was sequenced within a study of shared clonotypes between healthy human individuals. HIV-negative, healthy adults without recent acute infections or vaccinations were the donors. The study separated CD4+ cells into CD45RA+ naive and CD45RA-negative memory subsets. Authors' data handling: ImmunoSEQ junction-only sequences lacked quality scores, so their filtering differed. The repertoire was sequenced with immunoSEQ multiplex PCR; TCRdb's copy has only in-frame clones and lacks some. V and J calls plus clone size are reproduced from that table; the DNA served to infer D and trimming. The sample records approximately 940,000 clones, roughly 72% being singletons. CDR1 GTSNPN and CDR2 SVGIG come from the germline V gene (reference sequence). This CDR3 contains 18 residues. V shed 0 bases and J 4 bases; nucleotides not matched to a gene: 12.

Sequenced: memory CD4+ T cells sorted from blood. The subset here: CD45RA-negative fraction. The receptor was derived from a man between 18 and 35 years old in good health. The V and J genes are TRBV30 and TRBJ1-6; 7 bases match TRBD1. CDR3 loop: CAWSVKAGPGGYNSPLHF. The CDR3 region has the DNA TGTGCCTGGAGTGTAAAGGCCGGCCCAGGGGGTTATAATTCACCCCTCCACTTT.